The clone carrying this T cell receptor beta chain was detected once. The antigen remains undetermined. The CDR3 sequence is 12 residues long. Trimming stripped 3 bases from V and 3 bases from J, with 5 bases between. CDR1 is LNHDA, CDR2 SQIVND, per germline (reference sequence). Sequencing used immunoSEQ multiplex PCR; TCRdb keeps in-frame clones, though not all of them. The data hold 140,000 to 150,000 clones, with roughly 92% observed a single time. The sample is drawn from a study of T cell responses to AZD1222 COVID-19 vaccine. Study-level points and caveats: Dominant CD4 TCR responses targeted spike regions 160-218 and 743-854.

The chain joins TRBV19 to TRBJ1-2; D is unclear. The sample was peripheral blood, taken on day 0 of AZD1222 vaccination. The clonotype comes from an adult in good health. The CDR3 spells CASSISDYGYTF. CDR3 bases: TGTGCCAGTAGTATCTCGGACTATGGCTACACCTTC.